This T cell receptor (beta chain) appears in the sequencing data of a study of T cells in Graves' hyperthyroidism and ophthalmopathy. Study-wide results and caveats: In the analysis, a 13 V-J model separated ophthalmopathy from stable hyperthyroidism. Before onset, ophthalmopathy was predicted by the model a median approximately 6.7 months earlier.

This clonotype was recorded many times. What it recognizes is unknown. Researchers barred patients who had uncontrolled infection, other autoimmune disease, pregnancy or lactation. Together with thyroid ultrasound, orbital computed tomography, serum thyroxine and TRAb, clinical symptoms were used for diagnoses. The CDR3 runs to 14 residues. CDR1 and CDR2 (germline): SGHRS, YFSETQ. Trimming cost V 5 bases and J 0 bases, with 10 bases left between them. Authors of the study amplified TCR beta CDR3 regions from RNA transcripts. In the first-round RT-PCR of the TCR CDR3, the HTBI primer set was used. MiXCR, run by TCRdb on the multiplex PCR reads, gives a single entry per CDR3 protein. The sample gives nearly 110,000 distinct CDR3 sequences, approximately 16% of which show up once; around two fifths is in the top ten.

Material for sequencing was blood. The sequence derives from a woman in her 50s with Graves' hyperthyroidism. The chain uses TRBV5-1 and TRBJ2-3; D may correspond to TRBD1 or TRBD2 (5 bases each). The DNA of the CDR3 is TGCGCCAGCAGACACGGGGCTAGCACAGATACGCAGTATTTT. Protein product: CASRHGASTDTQYF. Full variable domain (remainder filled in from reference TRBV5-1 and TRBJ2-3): KAGVTQTPRYLIKTRGQQVTLSCSPISGHRSVSWYQQTPGQGLQFLFEYFSETQRNKGNFPGRFSGRQFSNSRSEMNVSTLELGDSALYLCASRHGASTDTQYFGPGTRLTVL.